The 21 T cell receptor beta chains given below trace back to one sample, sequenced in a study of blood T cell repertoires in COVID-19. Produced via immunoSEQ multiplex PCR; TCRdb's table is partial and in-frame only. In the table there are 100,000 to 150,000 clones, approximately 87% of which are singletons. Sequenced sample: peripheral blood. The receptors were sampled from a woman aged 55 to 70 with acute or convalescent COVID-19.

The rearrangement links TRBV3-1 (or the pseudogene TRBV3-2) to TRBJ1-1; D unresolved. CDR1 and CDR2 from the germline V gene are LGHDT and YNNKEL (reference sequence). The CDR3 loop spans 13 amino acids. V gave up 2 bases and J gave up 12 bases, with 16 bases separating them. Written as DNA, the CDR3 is TGTGCCAGCAGCCAACTGGACCCGGGGATACCTTTCTTT. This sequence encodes CASSQLDPGIPFF.

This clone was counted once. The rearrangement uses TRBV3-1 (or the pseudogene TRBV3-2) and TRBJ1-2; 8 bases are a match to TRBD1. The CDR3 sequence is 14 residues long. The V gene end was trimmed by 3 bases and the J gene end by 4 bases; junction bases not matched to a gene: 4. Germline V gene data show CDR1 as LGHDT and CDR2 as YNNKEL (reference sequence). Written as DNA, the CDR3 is TGTGCCAGCAGCCACCGGACAGGGAGCTATGGCTACACCTTC. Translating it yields CASSHRTGSYGYTF.

The CDR3, as DNA: TGTGCCAGCAGTCTTTCGGTGAATGAAAAACTGTTTTTT. It codes for CASSLSVNEKLFF. The chain joins TRBV6-5 to TRBJ1-4; no clear D. V was pared by 5 bases and J by 5 bases, with 9 bases between. This CDR3 comprises 13 residues. Germline V lookup: CDR1 MNHEY, CDR2 SVGAGI.

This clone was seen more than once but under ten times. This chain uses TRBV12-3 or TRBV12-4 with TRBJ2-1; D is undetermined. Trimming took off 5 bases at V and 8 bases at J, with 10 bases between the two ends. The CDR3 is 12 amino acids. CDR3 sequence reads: CASSRVPHEQFF. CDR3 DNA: TGTGCCAGCAGTCGGGTCCCCCATGAGCAGTTCTTC.

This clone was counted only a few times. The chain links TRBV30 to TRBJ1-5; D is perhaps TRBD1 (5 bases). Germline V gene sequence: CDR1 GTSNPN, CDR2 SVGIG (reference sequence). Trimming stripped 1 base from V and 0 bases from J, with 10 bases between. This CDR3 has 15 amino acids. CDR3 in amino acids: CAWSEGDYSNQPQHF. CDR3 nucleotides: TGTGCCTGGAGTGAAGGGGATTATAGCAATCAGCCCCAGCATTTT.

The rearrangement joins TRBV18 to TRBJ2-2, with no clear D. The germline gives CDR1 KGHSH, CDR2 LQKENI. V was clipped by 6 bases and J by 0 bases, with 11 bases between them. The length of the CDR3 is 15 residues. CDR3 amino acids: CASSPKPANTGELFF. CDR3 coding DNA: TGTGCCAGCTCCCCTAAGCCTGCGAACACCGGGGAGCTGTTTTTT.

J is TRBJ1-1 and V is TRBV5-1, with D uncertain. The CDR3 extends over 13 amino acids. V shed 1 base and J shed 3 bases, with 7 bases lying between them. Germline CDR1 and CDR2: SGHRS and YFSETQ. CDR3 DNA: TGCGCCAGCAGCTTGCCCGGGTACACTGAAGCTTTCTTT. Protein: CASSLPGYTEAFF.

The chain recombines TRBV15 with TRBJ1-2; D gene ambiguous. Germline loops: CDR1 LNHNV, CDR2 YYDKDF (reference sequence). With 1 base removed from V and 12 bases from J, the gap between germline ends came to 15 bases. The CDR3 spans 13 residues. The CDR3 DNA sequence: TGTGCCACCAGCAGAGGTTACGGACGGGAAGACACCTTC. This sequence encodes CATSRGYGREDTF.

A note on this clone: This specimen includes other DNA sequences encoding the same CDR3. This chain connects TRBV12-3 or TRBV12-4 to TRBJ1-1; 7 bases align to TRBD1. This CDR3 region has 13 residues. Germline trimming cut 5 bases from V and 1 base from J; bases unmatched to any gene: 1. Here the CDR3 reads CASSRQGNTEAFF. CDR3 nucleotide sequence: TGTGCCAGCAGTCGACAGGGGAACACTGAAGCTTTCTTT.

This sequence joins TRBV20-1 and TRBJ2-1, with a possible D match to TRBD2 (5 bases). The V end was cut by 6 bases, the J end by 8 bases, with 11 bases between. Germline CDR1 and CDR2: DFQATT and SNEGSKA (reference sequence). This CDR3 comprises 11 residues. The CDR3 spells CSAVDLYEQFF. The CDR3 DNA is TGCAGTGCGGTGGACTTATATGAGCAGTTCTTC.

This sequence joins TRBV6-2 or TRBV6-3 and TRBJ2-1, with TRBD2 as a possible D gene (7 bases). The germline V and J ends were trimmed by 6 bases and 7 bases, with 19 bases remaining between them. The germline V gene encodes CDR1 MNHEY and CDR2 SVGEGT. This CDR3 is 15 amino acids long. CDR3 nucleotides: TGTGCCAGCAGCCGAGGGGGGAGGGCCAGGAATGAGCAGTTCTTC. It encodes CASSRGGRARNEQFF.

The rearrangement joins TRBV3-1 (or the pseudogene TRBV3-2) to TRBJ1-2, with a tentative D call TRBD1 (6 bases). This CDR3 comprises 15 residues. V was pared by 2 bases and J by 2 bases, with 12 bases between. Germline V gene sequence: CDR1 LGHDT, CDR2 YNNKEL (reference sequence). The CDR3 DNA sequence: TGTGCCAGCAGCCAAACGAACAGGGCCAACTATGGCTACACCTTC. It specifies CASSQTNRANYGYTF.

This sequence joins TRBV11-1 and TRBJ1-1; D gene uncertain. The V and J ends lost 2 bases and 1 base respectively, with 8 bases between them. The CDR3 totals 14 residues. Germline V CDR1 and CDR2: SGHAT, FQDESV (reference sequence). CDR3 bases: TGTGCCAGCAGCTTAAGCCCCGAGAACACTGAAGCTTTCTTT. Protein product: CASSLSPENTEAFF.

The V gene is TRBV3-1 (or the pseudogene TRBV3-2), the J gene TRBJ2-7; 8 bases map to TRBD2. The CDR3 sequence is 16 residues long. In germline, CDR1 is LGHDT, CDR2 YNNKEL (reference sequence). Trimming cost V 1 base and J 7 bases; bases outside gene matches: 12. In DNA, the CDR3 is TGTGCCAGCAGCCAAGGAGGCGGGAGGCTGGTACGAGAGCAGTACTTC. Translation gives CASSQGGGRLVREQYF.

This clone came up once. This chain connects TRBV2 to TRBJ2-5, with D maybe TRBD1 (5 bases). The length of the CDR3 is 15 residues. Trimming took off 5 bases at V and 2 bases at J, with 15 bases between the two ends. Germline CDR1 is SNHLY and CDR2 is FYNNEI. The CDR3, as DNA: TGTGCCAGCAGTCGGCAGGGAATGGGTCAAGAGACCCAGTACTTC. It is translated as CASSRQGMGQETQYF.

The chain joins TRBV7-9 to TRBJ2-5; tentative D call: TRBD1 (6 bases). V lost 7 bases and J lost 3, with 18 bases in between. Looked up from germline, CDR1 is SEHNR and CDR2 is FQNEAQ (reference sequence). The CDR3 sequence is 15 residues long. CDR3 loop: CASTFDGTHEETQYF. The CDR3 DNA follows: TGTGCCAGCACCTTTGACGGGACACATGAAGAGACCCAGTACTTC.

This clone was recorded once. CDR3 sequence: CAWTPTGVTEAFF. The CDR3 DNA reads TGTGCCTGGACCCCAACAGGGGTTACTGAAGCTTTCTTT. The chain uses TRBV30 and TRBJ1-1; 7 bases match TRBD1. This CDR3 spans 13 amino acids. Per germline, CDR1 GTSNPN and CDR2 SVGIG (reference sequence). With 4 bases clipped from V and 5 bases from J, the junction kept 7 bases outside the gene matches. Based on the CDR3 plus reference TRBV30 and TRBJ1-1, the full variable domain is SQTIHQWPATLVQPVGSPLSLECTVEGTSNPNLYWYRQAAGRGLQLLFYSVGIGQISSEVPQNLSASRPQDRQFILSSKKLLLSDSGFYLCAWTPTGVTEAFFGQGTRLTVV.

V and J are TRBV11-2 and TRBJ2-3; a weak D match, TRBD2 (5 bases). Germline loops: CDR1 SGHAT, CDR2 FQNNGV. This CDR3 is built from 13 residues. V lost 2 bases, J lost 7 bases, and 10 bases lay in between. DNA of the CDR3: TGTGCCAGCAGCTTAATTCGGGGAAATACGCAGTATTTT. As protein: CASSLIRGNTQYF.

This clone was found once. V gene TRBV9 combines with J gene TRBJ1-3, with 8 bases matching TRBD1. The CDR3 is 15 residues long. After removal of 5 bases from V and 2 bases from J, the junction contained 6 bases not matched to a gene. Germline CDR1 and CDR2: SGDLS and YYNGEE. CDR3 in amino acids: CASSDRGIPGNTIYF. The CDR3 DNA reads TGTGCCAGCAGTGACAGGGGTATTCCTGGAAACACCATATATTTT.

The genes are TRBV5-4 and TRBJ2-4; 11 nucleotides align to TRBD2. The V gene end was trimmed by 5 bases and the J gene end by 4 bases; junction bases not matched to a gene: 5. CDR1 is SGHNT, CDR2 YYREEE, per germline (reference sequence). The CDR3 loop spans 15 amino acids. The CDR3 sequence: CASSSSGRTKNIQYF. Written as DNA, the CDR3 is TGTGCCAGCAGTTCTAGCGGGAGGACAAAAAACATTCAGTACTTC.

The CDR3 spells CASSFWNRGRETQYF. The CDR3 DNA reads TGTGCCAGCAGTTTTTGGAACAGGGGGCGAGAGACCCAGTACTTC. This chain links TRBV28 with TRBJ2-5, with 9 nucleotides matching TRBD1. With 3 bases clipped from V and 4 bases from J, the junction kept 6 bases outside the gene matches. This CDR3 spans 15 amino acids. Looked up from germline, CDR1 is MDHEN and CDR2 is SYDVKM.